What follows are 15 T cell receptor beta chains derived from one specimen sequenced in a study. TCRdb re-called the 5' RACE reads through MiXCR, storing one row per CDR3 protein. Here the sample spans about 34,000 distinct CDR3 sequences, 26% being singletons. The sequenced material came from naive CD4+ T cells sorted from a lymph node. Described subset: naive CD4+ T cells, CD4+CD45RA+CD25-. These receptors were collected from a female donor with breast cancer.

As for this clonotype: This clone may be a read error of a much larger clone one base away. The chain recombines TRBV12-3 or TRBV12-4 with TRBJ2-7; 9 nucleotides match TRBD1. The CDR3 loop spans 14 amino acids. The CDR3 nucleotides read TGTGCCACCATGACCGGGACAGGGACCTACGGGCAGTACTTC. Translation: CATMTGTGTYGQYF.

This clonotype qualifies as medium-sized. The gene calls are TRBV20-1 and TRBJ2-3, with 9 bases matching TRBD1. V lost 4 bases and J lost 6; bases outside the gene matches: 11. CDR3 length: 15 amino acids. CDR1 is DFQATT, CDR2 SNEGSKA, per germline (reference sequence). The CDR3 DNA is TGCAGTGCTATGGCCCTCCGGGACAGGGCGGATACGCAGTATTTT. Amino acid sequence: CSAMALRDRADTQYF.

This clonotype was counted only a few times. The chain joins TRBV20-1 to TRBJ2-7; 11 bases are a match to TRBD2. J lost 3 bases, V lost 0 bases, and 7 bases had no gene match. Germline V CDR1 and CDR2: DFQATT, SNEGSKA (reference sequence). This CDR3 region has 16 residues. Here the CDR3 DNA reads TGCAGTGCTAGAGATCTAGCGGGAGGACTATTCTACGAGCAGTACTTC. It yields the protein CSARDLAGGLFYEQYF.

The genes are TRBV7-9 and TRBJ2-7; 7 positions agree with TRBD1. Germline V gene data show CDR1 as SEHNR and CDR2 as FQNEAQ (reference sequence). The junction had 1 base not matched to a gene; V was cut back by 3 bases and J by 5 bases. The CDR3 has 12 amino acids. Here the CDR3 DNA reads TGTGCCAGCAGCTTCCAGGGGGACGAGCAGTACTTC. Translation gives CASSFQGDEQYF.

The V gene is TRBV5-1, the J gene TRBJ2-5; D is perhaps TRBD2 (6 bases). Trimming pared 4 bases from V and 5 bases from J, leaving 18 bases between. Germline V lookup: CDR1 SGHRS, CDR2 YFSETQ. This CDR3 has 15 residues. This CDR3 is CASSPGDSLGETQYF. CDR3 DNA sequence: TGCGCCAGCAGCCCCGGGGACTCTTTAGGGGAGACCCAGTACTTC.

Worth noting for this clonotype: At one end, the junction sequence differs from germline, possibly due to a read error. The CDR3 region has the DNA TGCGCCAGCGGCTTGGGTGGGGGCGAAAATACGCAGTATTTT. Encoded protein: CASGLGGGENTQYF. V is TRBV5-1 and J is TRBJ2-3; possible D gene TRBD1, 6 bases. The CDR3 is 14 amino acids. Germline V gives CDR1 SGHRS, CDR2 YFSETQ.

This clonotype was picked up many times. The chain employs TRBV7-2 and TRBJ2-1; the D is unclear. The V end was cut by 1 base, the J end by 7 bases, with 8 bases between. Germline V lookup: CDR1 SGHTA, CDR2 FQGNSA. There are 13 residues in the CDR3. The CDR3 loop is CASSLVLRNEQFF. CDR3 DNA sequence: TGTGCCAGCAGCTTAGTCCTAAGGAATGAGCAGTTCTTC. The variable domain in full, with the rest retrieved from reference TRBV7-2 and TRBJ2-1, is GAGVSQSPSNKVTEKGKDVELRCDPISGHTALYWYRQSLGQGLEFLIYFQGNSAPDKSGLPSDRFSAERTGGSVSTLTIQRTQQEDSAVYLCASSLVLRNEQFFGPGTRLTVL.

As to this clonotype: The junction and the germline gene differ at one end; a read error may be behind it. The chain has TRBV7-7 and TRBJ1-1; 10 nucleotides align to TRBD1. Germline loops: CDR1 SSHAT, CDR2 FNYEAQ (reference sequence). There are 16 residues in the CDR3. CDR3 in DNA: TGTGCTAGCAGCTTAGCGGGGGACAGGGGTAGGACTGAAGCTTTCTTT. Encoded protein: CASSLAGDRGRTEAFF.

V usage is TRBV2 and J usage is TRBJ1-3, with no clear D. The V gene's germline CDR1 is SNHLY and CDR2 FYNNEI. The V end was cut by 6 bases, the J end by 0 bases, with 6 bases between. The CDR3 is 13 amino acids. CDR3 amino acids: CASRINSGNTIYF. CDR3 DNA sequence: TGTGCCAGCAGGATAAACTCTGGAAACACCATATATTTT. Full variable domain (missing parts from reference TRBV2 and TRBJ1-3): EPEVTQTPSHQVTQMGQEVILRCVPISNHLYFYWYRQILGQKVEFLVSFYNNEISEKSEIFDDQFSVERPDGSNFTLKIRSTKLEDSAMYFCASRINSGNTIYFGEGSWLTVV.

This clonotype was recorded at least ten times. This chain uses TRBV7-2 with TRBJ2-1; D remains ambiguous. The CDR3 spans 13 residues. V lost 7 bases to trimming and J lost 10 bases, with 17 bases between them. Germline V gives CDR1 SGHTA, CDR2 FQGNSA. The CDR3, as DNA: TGTGCCAGCACCCCAGCCCGGATCGGGGAGCAGTTCTTC. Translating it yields CASTPARIGEQFF.

The CDR3 DNA sequence: TGTGCCAGCAGCGTAGCTAGCAGGGGAGTGGATACGCAGTATTTT. It translates to CASSVASRGVDTQYF. The chain recombines TRBV9 with TRBJ2-3; D possibly corresponds to TRBD1 (6 bases). V lost 0 bases and J lost 6, with 14 bases in between. The germline V gene encodes CDR1 SGDLS and CDR2 YYNGEE. This CDR3 contains 15 residues.

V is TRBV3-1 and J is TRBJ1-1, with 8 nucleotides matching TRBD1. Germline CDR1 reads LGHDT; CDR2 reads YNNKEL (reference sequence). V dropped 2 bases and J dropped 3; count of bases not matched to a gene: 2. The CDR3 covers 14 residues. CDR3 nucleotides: TGTGCCAGCAGCCAAATGACAGGGGACACTGAAGCTTTCTTT. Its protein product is CASSQMTGDTEAFF.

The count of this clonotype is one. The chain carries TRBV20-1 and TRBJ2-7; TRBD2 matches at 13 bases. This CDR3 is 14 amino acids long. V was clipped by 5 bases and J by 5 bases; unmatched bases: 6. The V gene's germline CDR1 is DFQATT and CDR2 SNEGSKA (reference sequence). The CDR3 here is CSAQGLAGDHEQYF. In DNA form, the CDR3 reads TGCAGTGCTCAAGGACTAGCGGGAGACCACGAGCAGTACTTC.

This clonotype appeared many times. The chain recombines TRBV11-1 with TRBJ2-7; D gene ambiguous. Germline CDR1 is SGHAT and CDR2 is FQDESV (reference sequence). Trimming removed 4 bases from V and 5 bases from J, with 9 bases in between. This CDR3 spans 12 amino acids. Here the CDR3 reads CASSSELDEQYF. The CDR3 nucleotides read TGTGCCAGCAGCTCAGAGTTGGACGAGCAGTACTTC.

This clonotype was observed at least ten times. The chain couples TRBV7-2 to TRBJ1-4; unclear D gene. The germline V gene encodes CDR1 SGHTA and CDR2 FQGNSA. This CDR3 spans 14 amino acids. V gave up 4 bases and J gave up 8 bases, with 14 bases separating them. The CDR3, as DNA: TGTGCCAGCAGCTCCGACACCTACGGGGAAAAACTGTTTTTT. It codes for CASSSDTYGEKLFF.